This T cell receptor beta chain is drawn from a study of cytomegalovirus exposure and HLA in healthy donors. The CDR3 consists of 15 residues. V dropped 6 bases and J dropped 1; count of bases not matched to a gene: 6. Looked up from germline, CDR1 is LNHDA and CDR2 is SQIVND (reference sequence). The PCR used 60 Vbeta and 13 Jbeta primers. The protocol was immunoSEQ multiplex PCR, while the TCRdb copy is restricted to in-frame clones and leaves out a portion. The sample lists under 200,000 clones, over 70% occurring once. This clone appeared a single time. The antigen remains unidentified. Study-wide results and limits: Cytomegalovirus status was reportedly diagnosed by the classifier with high sensitivity and specificity.

The sequence came from a man in his late teens or twenties in good health and CMV-seropositive. The V call is TRBV19, the J call TRBJ1-1; 9 bases line up with TRBD1. The specimen was PBMCs. DNA for the CDR3: TGTGCCAGTAGGCCAACAGGGGGCGGGAACACTGAAGCTTTCTTT. Protein: CASRPTGGGNTEAFF.